The 8 T cell receptor beta chains below were found in one sample sequenced in a study of graft-versus-host responses after intestinal transplantation. These TCRs' antigens remain unknown. Generated by immunoSEQ multiplex PCR, the TCRdb table keeps only in-frame clones and is missing some. The sample lists tens of thousands of clones, around 92% occurring once. The specimen was unstimulated CD4+ T cells sorted from spleen or lymph node cells, collected before transplant. Receptor source: a human donor who was the organ donor for an intestinal transplant.

Only one count was recorded for this clone. This chain joins TRBV27 and TRBJ2-7, with a tentative D call TRBD1 (5 bases). Trimming took 8 bases from V and 4 from J, leaving 12 bases between them. The germline CDR1 and CDR2 sequences are MNHEY and SMNVEV (reference sequence). This CDR3 contains 12 residues. The CDR3 DNA reads TGTGCCAGCCCGGCAGGGAAATACGAGCAGTACTTC. Translated: CASPAGKYEQYF.

The chain carries TRBV11-3 and TRBJ2-2, with a weak D call TRBD2 (5 bases). The V end was cut by 1 base, the J end by 5 bases, with 11 bases between. Germline V gene sequence: CDR1 SGHNT, CDR2 YENEEA. CDR3 length equals 15 residues. The CDR3 nucleotides are TGTGCCAGCAGCTTAGGGGAGCGGTCAACCGGGGAGCTGTTTTTT. Its protein product is CASSLGERSTGELFF.

The genes are TRBV15 and TRBJ2-5; 7 bases are a match to TRBD2. Germline CDR1 is LNHNV and CDR2 is YYDKDF (reference sequence). This CDR3 has 17 amino acids. J gave up 1 base and V 7 bases, and 15 bases lay outside the gene matches. The CDR3 nucleotides are TGTGCCACCATGATCGGCGGGAGTCACTCGGTCCAAGAGACCCAGTACTTC. This codes for CATMIGGSHSVQETQYF.

The sample holds a few counts of this clone. The chain links TRBV4-1 to TRBJ2-7; 7 nucleotides line up with TRBD1. CDR3 length equals 14 residues. Per germline, CDR1 MGHRA and CDR2 YSYEKL. With 5 bases clipped from V and 1 base from J, the junction kept 5 bases outside the gene matches. In DNA, the CDR3 is TGCGCCAGCAGCAAGGGGGCAAAGTCCTACGAGCAGTACTTC. Protein sequence: CASSKGAKSYEQYF.

This clone appeared once. This chain connects TRBV5-6 to TRBJ1-5; possibly TRBD1 for D (6 bases). V was pared by 3 bases and J by 1 base, with 14 bases between. This CDR3 has 16 amino acids. CDR1 is SGHDT and CDR2 is YYEEEE in the germline V gene. CDR3 DNA: TGTGCCAGCAGCTGGGGAGGGGGAGCGAGCAATCAGCCCCAGCATTTT. Translated: CASSWGGGASNQPQHF.

The rearrangement links TRBV7-2 to TRBJ1-2; D is undetermined. Germline loops: CDR1 SGHTA, CDR2 FQGNSA. V was cut by 5 bases and J by 0 bases, with 19 bases left in between. There are 17 residues in the CDR3. The CDR3 bases are TGTGCCAGCAGCACGAGCGCCCGAACGCTTTCTAACTATGGCTACACCTTC. Its protein is CASSTSARTLSNYGYTF. Filled out from reference TRBV7-2 and TRBJ1-2, the complete variable domain reads GAGVSQSPSNKVTEKGKDVELRCDPISGHTALYWYRQSLGQGLEFLIYFQGNSAPDKSGLPSDRFSAERTGGSVSTLTIQRTQQEDSAVYLCASSTSARTLSNYGYTFGSGTRLTVV.

V and J are TRBV6-5 and TRBJ1-5, with a weak D call TRBD1 (5 bases). This CDR3 is 13 amino acids long. The germline V gene has CDR1 MNHEY and CDR2 SVGAGI. With 8 bases removed from V and 2 bases from J, the gap between germline ends came to 10 bases. The CDR3 here is CASATGGNQPQHF. DNA of the CDR3: TGTGCCAGCGCCACAGGAGGCAATCAGCCCCAGCATTTT.

This chain links TRBV30 with TRBJ2-7; 8 positions agree with TRBD2. The trim removed 5 bases at V and 3 bases at J, leaving 18 bases unmatched. Germline V CDR1 and CDR2: GTSNPN, SVGIG (reference sequence). This CDR3 region has 17 residues. CDR3 protein: CAWGIGRGRRLYYEQYF. CDR3 coding DNA: TGTGCCTGGGGAATCGGGCGCGGGAGGAGGTTATACTACGAGCAGTACTTC.